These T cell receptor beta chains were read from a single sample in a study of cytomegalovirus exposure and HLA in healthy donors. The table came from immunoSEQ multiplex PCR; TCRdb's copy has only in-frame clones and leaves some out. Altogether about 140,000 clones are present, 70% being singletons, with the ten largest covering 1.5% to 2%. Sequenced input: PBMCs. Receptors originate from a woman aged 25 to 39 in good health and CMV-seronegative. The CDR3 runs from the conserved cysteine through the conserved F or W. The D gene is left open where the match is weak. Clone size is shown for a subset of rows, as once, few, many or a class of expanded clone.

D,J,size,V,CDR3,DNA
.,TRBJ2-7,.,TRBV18,CASSPRDTSYEQYF,TGTGCCAGCTCACCGAGGGACACTTCTTACGAGCAGTACTTC
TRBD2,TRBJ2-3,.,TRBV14,CASSNRLAGGPDTQYF,TGTGCCAGCAGCAACCGACTAGCGGGGGGTCCAGATACGCAGTATTTT
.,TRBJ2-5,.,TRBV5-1,CASSLLGSGETQYF,TGCGCCAGCAGCCTCCTGGGTTCGGGAGAGACCCAGTACTTC
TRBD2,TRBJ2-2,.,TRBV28,CASRRLAGYTGELFF,TGTGCCAGCAGGAGACTAGCGGGGTACACCGGGGAGCTGTTTTTT
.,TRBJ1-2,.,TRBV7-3,CASSRGPLNYGYTF,TGTGCCAGCAGCCGAGGCCCACTCAACTATGGCTACACCTTC
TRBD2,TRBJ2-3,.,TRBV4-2,CASSPGPSGGADTQYF,TGTGCCAGCAGCCCGGGTCCTAGCGGGGGGGCAGATACGCAGTATTTT
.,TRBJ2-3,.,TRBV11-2,CASSERTVTTDTQYF,TGTGCCAGCAGCGAGCGGACCGTTACCACAGATACGCAGTATTTT
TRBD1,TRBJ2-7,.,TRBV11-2,CASSLDRSSGTGGYEQYF,TGTGCCAGCAGCTTAGATAGGTCGTCCGGGACAGGGGGCTACGAGCAGTACTTC
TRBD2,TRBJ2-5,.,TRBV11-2,CASSLGGSSGGKTQYF,TGTGCCAGCAGCTTAGGGGGTTCTAGCGGAGGGAAGACCCAGTACTTC
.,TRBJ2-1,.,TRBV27,CASSFGGGPIYEQFF,TGTGCCAGCAGTTTTGGCGGGGGCCCAATCTATGAGCAGTTCTTC
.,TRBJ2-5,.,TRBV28,CASSFTGSLGETQYF,TGTGCCAGCAGTTTTACAGGGTCGTTAGGAGAGACCCAGTACTTC
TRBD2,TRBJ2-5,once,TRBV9,CASSSLTSDSETQYF,TGTGCCAGCAGCTCCTTGACTAGCGACTCAGAGACCCAGTACTTC
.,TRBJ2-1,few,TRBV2,CASSDRETYNEQFF,TGTGCCAGCAGTGATAGGGAGACCTACAATGAGCAGTTCTTC
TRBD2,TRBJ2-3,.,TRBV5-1,CASSLEPGSGSPDTQYF,TGCGCCAGCAGCTTGGAACCGGGTAGCGGGAGCCCAGATACGCAGTATTTT
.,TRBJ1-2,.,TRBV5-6,CASRADNTNYGYTF,TGTGCCAGCAGGGCGGACAATACTAACTATGGCTACACCTTC
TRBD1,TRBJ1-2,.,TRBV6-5,CASSRYRGLNYGYTF,TGTGCCAGCAGTAGGTACAGGGGATTAAACTATGGCTACACCTTC
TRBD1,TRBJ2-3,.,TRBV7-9,CASSFNRGQSTDTQYF,TGTGCCAGCAGCTTCAACAGGGGGCAAAGCACAGATACGCAGTATTTT
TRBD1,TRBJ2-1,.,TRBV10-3,CAISDDRGRFNEQFF,TGTGCCATCAGTGACGACAGGGGGCGGTTCAATGAGCAGTTCTTC
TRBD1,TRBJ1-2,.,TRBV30,CAWSVPGGASWGYTF,TGTGCCTGGAGCGTACCAGGGGGCGCATCGTGGGGCTACACCTTC
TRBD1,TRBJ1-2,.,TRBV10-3,CAISSGTGAGYTF,TGTGCCATCAGCTCCGGGACAGGGGCCGGCTACACCTTC
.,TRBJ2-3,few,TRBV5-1,CASSLRSGNTDTQYF,TGCGCCAGCAGCTTGAGGTCAGGGAACACAGATACGCAGTATTTT
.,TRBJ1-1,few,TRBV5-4,CASSSNPRTEAFF,TGTGCCAGCAGCTCTAATCCCCGAACTGAAGCTTTCTTT
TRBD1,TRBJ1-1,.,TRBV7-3,CASSLGTGTEAFF,TGTGCCAGCAGCCTAGGGACAGGCACTGAAGCTTTCTTT
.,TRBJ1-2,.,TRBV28,CASSYGGANGYTF,TGTGCCAGCAGCTACGGTGGGGCTAACGGCTACACCTTC
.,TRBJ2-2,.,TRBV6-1,CASGGPNTGELFF,TGTGCCAGCGGGGGCCCGAACACCGGGGAGCTGTTTTTT
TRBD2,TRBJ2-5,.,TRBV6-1,CASSEAPAGRPQETQYF,TGTGCCAGCAGTGAAGCGCCAGCGGGACGCCCTCAAGAGACCCAGTACTTC
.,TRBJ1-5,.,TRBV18,CASSPVFPSNQPQHF,TGTGCCAGCTCACCAGTCTTCCCCAGCAATCAGCCCCAGCATTTT
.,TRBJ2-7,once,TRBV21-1,CASSKELVDILDEQYF,TGTGCCAGCAGCAAAGAACTCGTGGACATTCTCGACGAGCAGTACTTC
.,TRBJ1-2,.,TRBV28,CASRSPGAFRYGYTF,TGTGCCAGCAGGTCACCAGGGGCCTTCCGATATGGCTACACCTTC
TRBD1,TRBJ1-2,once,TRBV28,CASSSPQDRGSYTF,TGTGCCAGCAGTTCACCACAAGACAGGGGTAGCTACACCTTC
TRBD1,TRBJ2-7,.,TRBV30,CAWSGDRGFSYEQYF,TGTGCCTGGAGTGGTGACAGGGGCTTTTCCTACGAGCAGTACTTC
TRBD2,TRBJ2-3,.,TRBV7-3,CASSRGLAGAGDTQYF,TGTGCCAGCAGCCGAGGACTAGCGGGAGCGGGAGATACGCAGTATTTT
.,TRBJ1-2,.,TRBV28,CASSLQGPYGYTF,TGTGCCAGCAGTTTACAGGGTCCCTATGGCTACACCTTC
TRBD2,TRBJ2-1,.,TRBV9,CASSVASSGHNEQFF,TGTGCCAGCAGCGTAGCGTCTAGCGGACACAATGAGCAGTTCTTC
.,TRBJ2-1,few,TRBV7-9,CASSSTSLAEQFF,TGTGCCAGCAGCTCTACTAGTCTGGCTGAGCAGTTCTTC
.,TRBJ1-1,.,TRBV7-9,CASSPPGGTEAFF,TGTGCCAGCAGCCCTCCAGGAGGAACTGAAGCTTTCTTT
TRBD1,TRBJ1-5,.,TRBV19,CASSPETGGHQPQHF,TGTGCCAGTAGTCCTGAGACAGGGGGCCATCAGCCCCAGCATTTT
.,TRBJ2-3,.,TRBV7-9,CASSRAAGKDTQYF,TGTGCCAGCAGCCGAGCGGCGGGAAAAGATACGCAGTATTTT
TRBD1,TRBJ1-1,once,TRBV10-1,CASSETGGTEAFF,TGCGCCAGCAGTGAGACAGGGGGCACTGAAGCTTTCTTT
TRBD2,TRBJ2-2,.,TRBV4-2,CASSQELGLADNTGELFF,TGTGCCAGCAGCCAAGAGTTAGGACTAGCGGATAACACCGGGGAGCTGTTTTTT
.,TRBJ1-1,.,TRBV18,CASSPQDRNTEAFF,TGTGCCAGCTCACCACAAGATAGGAACACTGAAGCTTTCTTT
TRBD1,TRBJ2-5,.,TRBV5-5,CASSRPTGRPETQYF,TGTGCCAGCAGCAGACCGACAGGGCGTCCAGAGACCCAGTACTTC